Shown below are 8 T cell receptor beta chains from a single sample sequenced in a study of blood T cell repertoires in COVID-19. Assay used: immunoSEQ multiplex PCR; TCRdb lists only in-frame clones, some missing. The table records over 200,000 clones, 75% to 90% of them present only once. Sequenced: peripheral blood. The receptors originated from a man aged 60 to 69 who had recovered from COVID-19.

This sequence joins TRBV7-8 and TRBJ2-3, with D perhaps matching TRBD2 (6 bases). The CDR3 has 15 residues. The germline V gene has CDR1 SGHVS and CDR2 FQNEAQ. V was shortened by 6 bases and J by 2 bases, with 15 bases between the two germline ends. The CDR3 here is CASRSERAVTDTQYF. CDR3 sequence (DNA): TGTGCCAGCAGATCGGAGCGGGCCGTCACAGATACGCAGTATTTT.

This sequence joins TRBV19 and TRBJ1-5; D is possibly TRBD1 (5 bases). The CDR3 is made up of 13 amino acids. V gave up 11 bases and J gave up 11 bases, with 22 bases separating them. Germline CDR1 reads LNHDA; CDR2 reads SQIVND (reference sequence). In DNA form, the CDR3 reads TGTGCCCTAGGACGGGCCCCCATCAGGGCCCAGCATTTT. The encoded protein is CALGRAPIRAQHF.

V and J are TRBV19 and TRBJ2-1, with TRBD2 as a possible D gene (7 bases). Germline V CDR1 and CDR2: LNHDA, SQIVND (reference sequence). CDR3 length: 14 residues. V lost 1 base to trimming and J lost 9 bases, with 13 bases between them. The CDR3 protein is CASSIGGRGGEQFF. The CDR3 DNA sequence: TGTGCCAGTAGTATAGGAGGGAGGGGGGGTGAGCAGTTCTTC.

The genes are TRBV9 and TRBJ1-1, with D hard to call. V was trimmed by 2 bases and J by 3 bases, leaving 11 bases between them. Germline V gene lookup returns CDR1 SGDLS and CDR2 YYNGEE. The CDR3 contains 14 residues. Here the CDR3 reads CASSVVGADTEAFF. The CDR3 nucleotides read TGTGCCAGCAGCGTGGTGGGCGCAGACACTGAAGCTTTCTTT.

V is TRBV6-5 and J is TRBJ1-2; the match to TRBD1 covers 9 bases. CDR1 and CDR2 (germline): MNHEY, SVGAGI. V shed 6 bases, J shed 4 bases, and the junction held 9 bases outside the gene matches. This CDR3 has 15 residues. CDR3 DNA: TGTGCCAGCAGACGAACAGGGGGCAACCCCTATGGCTACACCTTC. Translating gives CASRRTGGNPYGYTF.

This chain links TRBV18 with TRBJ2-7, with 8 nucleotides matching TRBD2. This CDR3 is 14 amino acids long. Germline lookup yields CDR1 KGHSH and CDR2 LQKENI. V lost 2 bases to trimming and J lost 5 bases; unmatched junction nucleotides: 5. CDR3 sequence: CASSPISGGDEQYF. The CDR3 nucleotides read TGTGCCAGCTCACCAATCAGCGGGGGTGACGAGCAGTACTTC.

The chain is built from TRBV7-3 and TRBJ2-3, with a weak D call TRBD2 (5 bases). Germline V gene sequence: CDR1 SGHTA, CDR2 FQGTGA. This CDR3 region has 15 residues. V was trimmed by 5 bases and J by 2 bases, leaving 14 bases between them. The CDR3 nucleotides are TGTGCCAGCAGCCCCCGCGGGCAACCCACAGATACGCAGTATTTT. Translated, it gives CASSPRGQPTDTQYF.

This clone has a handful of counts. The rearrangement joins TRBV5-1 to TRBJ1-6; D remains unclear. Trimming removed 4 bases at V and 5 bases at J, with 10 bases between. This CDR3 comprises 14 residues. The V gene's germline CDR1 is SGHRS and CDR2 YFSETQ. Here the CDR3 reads CASSAGLDNSPLHF. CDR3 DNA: TGCGCCAGCAGCGCCGGACTGGATAATTCACCCCTCCACTTT.